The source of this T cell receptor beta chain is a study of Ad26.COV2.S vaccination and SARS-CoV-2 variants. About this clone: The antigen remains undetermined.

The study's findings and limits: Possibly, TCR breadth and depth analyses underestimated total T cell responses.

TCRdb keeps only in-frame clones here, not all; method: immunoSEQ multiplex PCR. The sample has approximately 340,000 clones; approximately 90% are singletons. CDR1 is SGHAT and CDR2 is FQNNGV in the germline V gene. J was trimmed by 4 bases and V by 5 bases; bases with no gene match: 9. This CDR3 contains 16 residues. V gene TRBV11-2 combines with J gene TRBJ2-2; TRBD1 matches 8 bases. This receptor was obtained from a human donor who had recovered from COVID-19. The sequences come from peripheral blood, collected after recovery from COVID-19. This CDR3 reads CASSPRTGSSTGELFF. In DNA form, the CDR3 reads TGTGCCAGCAGCCCAAGGACAGGGTCCTCCACCGGGGAGCTGTTTTTT. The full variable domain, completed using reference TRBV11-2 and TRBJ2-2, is EAGVAQSPRYKIIEKRQSVAFWCNPISGHATLYWYQQILGQGPKLLIQFQNNGVVDDSQLPKDRFSAERLKGVDSTLKIQPAKLEDSAVYLCASSPRTGSSTGELFFGEGSRLTVL.